The sequence of this T cell receptor (beta chain) was determined in a study of vaccination effects on CD4 cells after COVID-19. Study-wide results and limits: Few convalescent patients were studied, and early post-infection samples were lacking.

Before any sequencing was done, the ViraFEST assay used viral peptide pools to expand antigen-specific CD4+ T cells. Upon completion of roughly ten days in culture, CD4+ T cells were isolated. Vaccinated participants had no history of SARS-CoV-2 infection and tested negative for nucleocapsid antibodies. Every well housed roughly 2.1 million PBMC, which grew in culture alongside around 10 IU/ml IL-2 and 8.5 to 10 ug/ml peptides. Half the medium was replaced with IL-2 medium on days 3 and 7. Points on this clone: Its antigen remains unknown.

Clones were read by immunoSEQ multiplex PCR, and TCRdb kept only the in-frame ones, dropping some. The sample records about 41,000 clones, under 85% being singletons. The TCR comes from a human donor who received a COVID-19 vaccine. The starting material was CD4+ T cells from PBMCs cultured with HCoV-NL63 spike peptides, obtained before COVID-19 vaccination.

CDR3 loop: CASSPSGASRGEQYV. The CDR3 DNA reads as TGTGCCAGCAGTCCCTCCGGGGCTAGTCGGGGCGAGCAGTACGTC. The gene calls are TRBV27 and TRBJ2-7; the D gene could be TRBD1 or TRBD2 (5 bases each). V was trimmed by 5 bases and J by 6 bases, leaving 20 bases between them. This CDR3 comprises 15 residues. Germline V gene sequence: CDR1 MNHEY, CDR2 SMNVEV (reference sequence).